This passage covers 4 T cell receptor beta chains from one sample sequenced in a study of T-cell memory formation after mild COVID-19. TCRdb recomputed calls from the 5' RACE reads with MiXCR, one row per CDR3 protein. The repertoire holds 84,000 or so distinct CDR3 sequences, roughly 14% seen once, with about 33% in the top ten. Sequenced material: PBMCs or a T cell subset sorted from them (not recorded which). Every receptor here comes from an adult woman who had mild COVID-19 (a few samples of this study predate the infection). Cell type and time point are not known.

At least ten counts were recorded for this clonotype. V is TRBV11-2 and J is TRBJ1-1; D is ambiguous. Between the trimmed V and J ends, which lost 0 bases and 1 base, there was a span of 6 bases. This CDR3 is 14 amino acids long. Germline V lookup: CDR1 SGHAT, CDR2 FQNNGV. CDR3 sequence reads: CASSLDPGNTEAFF. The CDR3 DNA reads TGTGCCAGCAGCTTAGATCCAGGGAACACTGAAGCTTTCTTT.

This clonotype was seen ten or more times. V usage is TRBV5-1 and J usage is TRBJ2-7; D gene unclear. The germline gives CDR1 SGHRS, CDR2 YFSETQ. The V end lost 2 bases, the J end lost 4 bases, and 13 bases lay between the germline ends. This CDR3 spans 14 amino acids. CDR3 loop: CASSLTEGQYEQYF. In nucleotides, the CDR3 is TGCGCCAGCAGCTTAACGGAAGGCCAGTACGAGCAGTACTTC.

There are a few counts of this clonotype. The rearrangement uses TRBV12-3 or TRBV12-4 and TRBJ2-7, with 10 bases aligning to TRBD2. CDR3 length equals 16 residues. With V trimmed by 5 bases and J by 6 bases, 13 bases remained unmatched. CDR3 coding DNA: TGTGCCAGCAGTCCCCGGACTAGCGGAAACCTCCTCGAGCAGTACTTC. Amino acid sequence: CASSPRTSGNLLEQYF.

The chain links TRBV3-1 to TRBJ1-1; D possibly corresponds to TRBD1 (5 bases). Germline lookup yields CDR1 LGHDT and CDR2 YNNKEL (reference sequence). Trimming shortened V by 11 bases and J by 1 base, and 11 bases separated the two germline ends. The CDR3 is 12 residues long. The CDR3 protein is CAVLGQNTEAFF. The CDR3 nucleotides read TGTGCCGTCCTCGGACAGAACACTGAAGCTTTCTTT.